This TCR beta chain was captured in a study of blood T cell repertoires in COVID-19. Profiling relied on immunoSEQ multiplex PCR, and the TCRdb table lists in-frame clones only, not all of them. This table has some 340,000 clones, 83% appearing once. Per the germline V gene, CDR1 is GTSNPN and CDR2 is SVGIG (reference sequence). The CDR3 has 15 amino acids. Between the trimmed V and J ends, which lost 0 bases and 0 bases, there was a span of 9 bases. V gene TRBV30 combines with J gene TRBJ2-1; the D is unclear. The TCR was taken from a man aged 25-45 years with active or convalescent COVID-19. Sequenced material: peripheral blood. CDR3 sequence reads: CAWSVRPSSYNEQFF. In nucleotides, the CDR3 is TGTGCCTGGAGTGTAAGGCCTAGCTCCTACAATGAGCAGTTCTTC. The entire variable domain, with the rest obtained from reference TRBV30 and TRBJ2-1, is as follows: SQTIHQWPATLVQPVGSPLSLECTVEGTSNPNLYWYRQAAGRGLQLLFYSVGIGQISSEVPQNLSASRPQDRQFILSSKKLLLSDSGFYLCAWSVRPSSYNEQFFGPGTRLTVL.